The 6 T cell receptor beta chains reported below all come from one sample, sequenced in a study of response to subunit inactivated influenza vaccine. Each CDR3 protein is one row after TCRdb ran MiXCR on the RT-PCR reads. Altogether about 500,000 distinct CDR3 sequences are present, 15% to 20% being singletons, with the ten largest covering around 3%. Sequencing used CD4+ T cells sorted from PBMCs, obtained roughly 24 months after vaccination. These TCRs come from a man between 50 and 69 years old who received an inactivated influenza vaccine.

There are a few counts of this clonotype. This chain uses TRBV20-1 with TRBJ2-1, with D uncertain. CDR1 DFQATT and CDR2 SNEGSKA come from the germline V gene (reference sequence). The CDR3 loop spans 15 amino acids. V was pared by 5 bases and J by 8 bases, with 22 bases between. This CDR3 is CSASTRRLDFDEQFF. DNA for the CDR3: TGCAGTGCTTCCACCAGGCGTCTAGATTTCGATGAGCAGTTCTTC.

J is TRBJ2-3 and V is TRBV5-1; possibly TRBD2 for D (6 bases). CDR1 and CDR2 from the germline V gene are SGHRS and YFSETQ. The CDR3 has 14 amino acids. Trimming left V 4 bases short and J 4 bases short, with 13 bases between. CDR3 protein: CASSMGRLADTQYF. The CDR3, as DNA: TGCGCCAGCAGCATGGGGAGGTTGGCAGATACGCAGTATTTT.

This clonotype was picked up a small number of times. The CDR3 nucleotides read TGTGCCAGCTCACCATCGACGGGGGGCTCTGGGGCCAACGTCCTGACTTTC. Translated, it gives CASSPSTGGSGANVLTF. The rearrangement joins TRBV18 to TRBJ2-6; 7 bases are shared with TRBD2. Germline V gene data show CDR1 as KGHSH and CDR2 as LQKENI. V lost 2 bases, J lost 0 bases, and 4 bases stayed unmatched. This CDR3 comprises 17 residues.

The rearrangement joins TRBV7-9 to TRBJ2-7; D unclear. CDR1 is SEHNR, CDR2 FQNEAQ, per germline (reference sequence). The V end lost 3 bases, the J end lost 7 bases, and 10 bases lay between the germline ends. The CDR3 covers 12 residues. The CDR3 protein is CASSFHMGEQYF. The CDR3 DNA sequence: TGTGCCAGCAGCTTTCACATGGGGGAGCAGTACTTC.

The table lists this clonotype with many counts. J is TRBJ1-5 and V is TRBV20-1; D is ambiguous. CDR3 size: 13 residues. Germline CDR1 is DFQATT and CDR2 is SNEGSKA (reference sequence). Trimming cost V 3 bases and J 7 bases, with 13 bases left between them. The CDR3 DNA reads TGCAGTGCTAGGTTGGGGTGGAGGCAGCCCCAGCATTTT. Its protein is CSARLGWRQPQHF.

This clonotype has just a few counts. V usage is TRBV4-1 and J usage is TRBJ1-4; 10 positions match TRBD1. In germline, CDR1 is MGHRA, CDR2 YSYEKL. V was clipped by 4 bases and J by 7 bases; unmatched bases: 12. The CDR3 has 17 amino acids. This chain's CDR3 is CASSLKIPGQGFEKLFF. DNA of the CDR3: TGCGCCAGCAGCCTCAAGATCCCGGGACAGGGGTTTGAAAAACTGTTTTTT.